The present T cell receptor beta chain was sequenced within a study of T cell responses to AZD1222 COVID-19 vaccine (dated by TCRdb to the early 2020s). Context from the whole study: A total of 230 or so trial participants underwent TCR sequencing, of whom about 200 received two doses of AZD1222 and around 26 received two doses of the MenACWY control vaccine. Enrollment into the trials was organized by age into subgroups of 18-55, 56-69 and 70-plus years, and those subgroups contained approximately 160, 26 and 62 TCR-sequenced participants, respectively. Study-wide findings and limitations: Participants were mostly white British and included more females than males, and it was suggested by the authors that clonal diversity may have been underestimated. Vaccine-associated CD4 TCRs spanned the whole spike protein, with dominant responses in regions 160-218 and 743-854. Spike-specific TCR breadth and depth rose significantly after two AZD1222 doses compared with day 0 and with MenACWY recipients. Reportedly, almost half of the unique spike-specific TCRs recognized epitopes lying outside the regions that are mutated in the B.1.351 and B.1.1.7 variants. Because no samples from the day 14 peak response were available, repertoires could be characterized only after the peak T cell response. Conclusions about previously exposed vaccinees are limited, since just a handful of AZD1222 recipients were seropositive for SARS-CoV-2 at baseline. The 56-69-year group was small, and its depth increase did not reach significance, likely because of low power.

Comments on this clone: No cognate antigen has been identified for it. No base-level quality is on record; no much larger clone is a single base apart.

In the paper's terms, the time point label means: about 28 days (+/-7) after the second vaccine dose. AZD1222 recipients given second doses at about 4 weeks or at about 12 weeks were pooled, since spike-specific TCR depth and breadth were not found to differ between the two schedules. Vaccinee samples were obtained from the UK trials COV001 and COV002, which included a single-blind randomized controlled phase 2/3 trial of AZD1222 (ChAdOx1 nCoV-19) in healthy adults. For TCRbeta chain sequencing, PBMC samples from trial participants were taken at day 0 and at day 28 after the second dose. The CDR3 regions of human TCRbeta chains were analyzed by immunosequencing. The original pipeline was this. TCRs in the repertoires were matched against a reference library of SARS-CoV-2-specific TCRs that had been generated with the MIRA antigen-specificity platform. Breadth was defined as the fraction of unique TCRs that were SARS-CoV-2-associated, and depth was defined as the fraction of total T cells that were SARS-CoV-2-associated. Each spike-specific TCR was assigned to its reactive spike region and to a CD4 or CD8 class using the MIRA data. Log10-transformed breadth and depth values were compared by one-way ANOVA with Sidak's multiple comparisons tests. TCRdb mirrors the immuneACCESS table, restricted to in-frame sequences. Some clones are absent from its copies; in checked studies, under half trace to an unresolved V gene, and the reason for the others is unknown. D and trimming come from the DNA, and the V and J calls and clone size come from that table. The sample contains tens of thousands of clones, 83% of them found a single time. The top ten clones comprise approximately 5.9% of the sample.

Spanning cysteine to phenylalanine, the CDR3 consists of 13 amino acids. Here the CDR3 DNA is all that survives: 39 bases in frame from base 1. The germline V gene sets CDR1 to ENHRY and CDR2 to SYGVKD. Relative to germline, V is missing 4 bases and J is missing 7 bases, with 3 bases of the junction outside any gene match. This sequence originates from an adult who received the AZD1222 COVID-19 vaccine. The sequence is built from TRBV10-3 and TRBJ1-1, and 10 junctional nucleotides match TRBD1. This specimen consisted of peripheral blood, obtained 28 days after the second AZD1222 dose. The CDR3: CAISGQGAVEAFF. In nucleotide form, the sequence is TGTGCCATCAGTGGACAGGGGGCAGTTGAAGCTTTCTTT.